This T cell receptor beta chain was found in a study of resident and recirculating memory T cells in vitiligo. At the level of the study: Epidermis came from shave biopsies of lesional and nonlesional sites, plus PBMCs. Whole samples, not sorted cells, were homogenized and used for genomic DNA extraction.

No vitiligo treatment was given during the prior three months. The data were produced by immunoSEQ multiplex PCR, yet TCRdb's version contains in-frame clones alone and is incomplete. The sample includes around 43,000 clones, around 90% seen only once; the top ten take 4.5% to 5%. The sequenced sample was blood. This clonotype was sampled from a male donor with vitiligo.

In DNA, the CDR3 is TGTGCCAGCAGAGGGGTAGATCAGACTGAAGCTTTCTTT. Translation: CASRGVDQTEAFF. The chain joins TRBV9 to TRBJ1-1; TRBD1 is a possible D gene (5 bases). The CDR3 is made up of 13 amino acids. Germline assignment: CDR1 SGDLS and CDR2 YYNGEE. The V and J ends lost 5 bases and 5 bases respectively, with 13 bases between them. The entire variable domain, with the rest obtained from reference TRBV9 and TRBJ1-1, is as follows: DSGVTQTPKHLITATGQRVTLRCSPRSGDLSVYWYQQSLDQGLQFLIQYYNGEERAKGNILERFSAQQFPDLHSELNLSSLELGDSALYFCASRGVDQTEAFFGQGTRLTVV.